Listed here are 16 T cell receptor beta chains from one sample, sequenced in a study of Graves' ophthalmopathy and Graves' hyperthyroidism. The TCR beta CDR3 regions underwent amplification from RNA transcripts. After a first-round RT-PCR with HTBI primers, a second-round multiplex PCR was run. TCRdb fed the multiplex PCR reads into MiXCR, producing one record per CDR3 protein. Here the sample spans approximately 640,000 distinct CDR3 sequences, just over 40% being singletons. Sequencing was performed on peripheral blood. These receptors originate from an adult man with Graves' ophthalmopathy.

This clonotype was seen just once. The chain is built from TRBV20-1 and TRBJ2-3, with 8 bases matching TRBD2. Germline V CDR1 and CDR2: DFQATT, SNEGSKA (reference sequence). The V and J ends lost 4 bases and 2 bases, in that order; junction bases with no gene match: 11. The CDR3 has 16 residues. CDR3 residues: CSATPPDSGTTDTQYF. CDR3 nucleotide sequence: TGCAGTGCTACCCCCCCAGATAGCGGGACCACAGATACGCAGTATTTT.

The chain has TRBV7-2 and TRBJ2-7; D gene uncertain. CDR1 is SGHTA, CDR2 FQGNSA, per germline. The CDR3 is 14 residues long. Trimming removed 2 bases from V and 7 bases from J, with 15 bases in between. The CDR3 DNA is TGTGCCAGCAGCTTATGGGCAGGAACCAATGAGCAGTACTTC. It translates to CASSLWAGTNEQYF.

This clonotype was seen a few times. V and J are TRBV19 and TRBJ2-5, with 7 bases aligning to TRBD2. This CDR3 has 14 amino acids. Germline assignment: CDR1 LNHDA and CDR2 SQIVND (reference sequence). Here the CDR3 reads CVSRETSRSETQYF. The CDR3 region has the DNA TGTGTCTCACGAGAGACTAGCAGGAGTGAGACCCAGTACTTC.

This clonotype was counted ten times or more. The chain couples TRBV7-9 to TRBJ1-1; D gene unclear. Germline V gene data show CDR1 as SEHNR and CDR2 as FQNEAQ (reference sequence). V shed 6 bases and J shed 1 base, with 9 bases lying between them. The CDR3 consists of 13 residues. The chain's CDR3 is CASSISQNTEAFF. CDR3 nucleotides: TGTGCCAGCAGTATATCCCAGAACACTGAAGCTTTCTTT.

This clonotype was found many times. The chain joins TRBV5-5 to TRBJ2-7; D gene unclear. The V end was cut by 4 bases, the J end by 6 bases, with 14 bases between. Germline values: CDR1 SGHKS, CDR2 YYEKEE (reference sequence). The CDR3 extends over 13 amino acids. This CDR3 reads CASSTRTAGEQYF. The CDR3 bases are TGTGCCAGCAGCACGAGGACGGCCGGCGAGCAGTACTTC. Full variable domain (rest looked up from reference TRBV5-5 and TRBJ2-7): DAGVTQSPTHLIKTRGQQVTLRCSPISGHKSVSWYQQVLGQGPQFIFQYYEKEERGRGNFPDRFSARQFPNYSSELNVNALLLGDSALYLCASSTRTAGEQYFGPGTRLTVT.

The rearrangement joins TRBV29-1 to TRBJ1-2, with TRBD1 as a possible D gene (5 bases). Trimming removed 4 bases at V and 3 bases at J, with 12 bases between. This CDR3 spans 13 amino acids. Germline CDR1 is SQVTM and CDR2 is ANQGSEA. CDR3 loop: CSVAGQGDYGYTF. In nucleotides, the CDR3 is TGCAGCGTTGCTGGGCAGGGAGACTATGGCTACACCTTC.

This chain links TRBV10-3 with TRBJ1-6; TRBD1 matches 9 bases. This CDR3 contains 16 residues. V lost 10 bases to trimming and J lost 7 bases; unmatched junction nucleotides: 14. Germline V gene data show CDR1 as ENHRY and CDR2 as SYGVKD. CDR3 DNA: TGTGCCACTGCCCGTGGACAGGGGCAGAACAATTCACCCCTCCACTTT. Amino acids: CATARGQGQNNSPLHF.

This clonotype has just a few counts. V and J are TRBV5-8 and TRBJ2-7, with 7 bases that match TRBD2. The V gene's germline CDR1 is SGHTS and CDR2 YDEGEE. The V gene end was trimmed by 3 bases and the J gene end by 6 bases; junction bases not matched to a gene: 9. This CDR3 has 14 amino acids. CDR3 sequence reads: CASSSSDGRSEQYF. Written as DNA, the CDR3 is TGTGCCAGCAGCTCCTCGGACGGGAGGAGCGAGCAGTACTTC. The full variable domain, in which reference TRBV5-8 and TRBJ2-7 provide the parts outside the CDR3, is EAGVTQSPTHLIKTRGQQATLRCSPISGHTSVYWYQQALGLGLQFLLWYDEGEERNRGNFPPRFSGRQFPNYSSELNVNALELEDSALYLCASSSSDGRSEQYFGPGTRLTVT.

The V gene is TRBV7-2, the J gene TRBJ1-1, with 8 bases matching TRBD1. This CDR3 has 16 amino acids. V dropped 5 bases and J dropped 1; count of bases not matched to a gene: 9. Germline values: CDR1 SGHTA, CDR2 FQGNSA. The CDR3 nucleotides read TGTGCCAGCAGCCTCGAGACAGGGGTCGCGAACACTGAAGCTTTCTTT. Protein product: CASSLETGVANTEAFF.

This clonotype was recorded many times. The V gene is TRBV5-1, the J gene TRBJ1-6; D is unresolved. Germline V CDR1 and CDR2: SGHRS, YFSETQ. Trimming took 3 bases from V and 5 from J, leaving 15 bases between them. CDR3 length equals 16 residues. The CDR3 DNA sequence: TGCGCCAGCAGCTCGGACGCCTGGGGTAATAATTCACCCCTCCACTTT. It is translated as CASSSDAWGNNSPLHF.

The CDR3 here is CSASGMSSYEQYF. As DNA, the CDR3 is TGCAGTGCTTCCGGGATGAGCTCCTACGAGCAGTACTTC. The chain joins TRBV20-1 to TRBJ2-7; weak D call: TRBD2 (5 bases). The CDR3 contains 13 residues. Per germline, CDR1 DFQATT and CDR2 SNEGSKA (reference sequence). Between the trimmed V and J ends, which lost 5 bases and 0 bases, there was a span of 11 bases.

The chain uses TRBV10-3 and TRBJ2-7, with 9 bases lining up with TRBD1. This CDR3 contains 15 residues. The trim removed 3 bases at V and 3 bases at J, leaving 6 bases unmatched. Germline CDR1 reads ENHRY; CDR2 reads SYGVKD. CDR3 protein: CAISESGTGRYEQYF. In DNA, the CDR3 is TGTGCCATCAGTGAAAGTGGGACAGGGCGCTACGAGCAGTACTTC.

The CDR3, as DNA: TGTGCCAGCAGCCCATCATCCACCGACGACGACTCTGGAAACACCATATATTTT. It encodes CASSPSSTDDDSGNTIYF. The V call is TRBV12-1, the J call TRBJ1-3. TRBV12-1 is a listed pseudogene. The CDR3 runs 18 residues.

This clonotype came up many times. The chain joins TRBV7-9 to TRBJ1-6; D is undetermined. Trimming shortened V by 3 bases and J by 14 bases, and 14 bases separated the two germline ends. This CDR3 is built from 13 residues. The germline V gene encodes CDR1 SEHNR and CDR2 FQNEAQ (reference sequence). This CDR3 reads CASSFFGDNSLHF. The DNA of the CDR3 is TGTGCCAGCAGCTTTTTTGGGGATAATTCCCTCCACTTT. The full variable domain, rest sourced from reference TRBV7-9 and TRBJ1-6, is DTGVSQNPRHKITKRGQNVTFRCDPISEHNRLYWYRQTLGQGPEFLTYFQNEAQLEKSRLLSDRFSAERPKGSFSTLEIQRTEQGDSAMYLCASSFFGDNSLHFGNGTRLTVT.

This rearrangement joins TRBV12-3 or TRBV12-4 to TRBJ1-4; D gene uncertain. This CDR3 spans 13 amino acids. Trimming shortened V by 3 bases and J by 10 bases, and 12 bases separated the two germline ends. CDR3 in DNA: TGTGCCAGCAGTTTGAGCAACTCTGGAAAACTGTTTTTT. It codes for CASSLSNSGKLFF.

Ten or more counts support this clonotype. J is TRBJ1-5 and V is TRBV10-2; D is ambiguous. V was cut by 2 bases and J by 0 bases, with 5 bases left in between. The CDR3 is 14 residues long. CDR1 and CDR2 (germline): WSHSY, SAAADI. This CDR3 reads CASSETNSNQPQHF. Written as DNA, the CDR3 is TGCGCCAGCAGTGAGACTAATAGCAATCAGCCCCAGCATTTT.